Described below is a single T cell receptor beta chain sequence and its context. Individuals drawn from approximately 26 US areas were about 18 to 90 years old. Allocation to cohorts depended on clinical history reported by the participants. Recovered participants had two consecutive negative NP/OP PCR tests, healthcare professional clearance, or symptom resolution. This sample is part of a study of blood T cell repertoires in COVID-19. Study at large: The United States, Italy and Spain were the sources of the acute and convalescent COVID-19 samples.

Generated by immunoSEQ multiplex PCR, the TCRdb table keeps only in-frame clones and is missing some. The table includes fewer than 400,000 clones, approximately 87% detected once. The CDR3 is 11 amino acids. Germline assignment: CDR1 ENHRY and CDR2 SYGVKD. V lost 11 bases to trimming and J lost 0 bases, with 6 bases between them. Sequenced material: PBMCs or T cells enriched from blood (not recorded which). The chain employs TRBV10-3 and TRBJ2-3, with unresolved D. The source is a woman between 50 and 59 years old who had recovered from COVID-19. CDR3 DNA: TGTGCCTCCACTAGCACAGATACGCAGTATTTT. It specifies CASTSTDTQYF.